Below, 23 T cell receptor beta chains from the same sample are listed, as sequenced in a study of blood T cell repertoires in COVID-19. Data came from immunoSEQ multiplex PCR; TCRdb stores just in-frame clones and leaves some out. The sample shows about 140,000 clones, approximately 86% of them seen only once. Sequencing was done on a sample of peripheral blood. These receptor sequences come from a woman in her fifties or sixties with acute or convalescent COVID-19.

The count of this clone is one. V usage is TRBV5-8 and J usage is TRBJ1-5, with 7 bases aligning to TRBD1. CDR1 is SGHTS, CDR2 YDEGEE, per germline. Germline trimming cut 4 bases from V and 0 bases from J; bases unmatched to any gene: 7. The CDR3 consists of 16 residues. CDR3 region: CASSKGTDVSNQPQHF. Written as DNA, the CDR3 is TGTGCCAGCAGCAAAGGGACAGACGTTAGCAATCAGCCCCAGCATTTT.

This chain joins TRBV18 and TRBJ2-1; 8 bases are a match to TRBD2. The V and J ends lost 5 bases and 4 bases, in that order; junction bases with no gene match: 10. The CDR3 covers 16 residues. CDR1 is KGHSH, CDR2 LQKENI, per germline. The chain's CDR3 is CASSGFAGGEYNEQFF. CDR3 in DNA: TGTGCCAGCTCAGGCTTTGCGGGGGGCGAATACAATGAGCAGTTCTTC.

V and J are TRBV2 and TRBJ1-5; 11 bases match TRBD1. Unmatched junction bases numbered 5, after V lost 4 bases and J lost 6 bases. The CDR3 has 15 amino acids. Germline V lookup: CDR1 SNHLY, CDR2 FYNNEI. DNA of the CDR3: TGTGCCAGCAGTGGGACAGGGGGCGAGGGTCAGCCCCAGCATTTT. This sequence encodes CASSGTGGEGQPQHF.

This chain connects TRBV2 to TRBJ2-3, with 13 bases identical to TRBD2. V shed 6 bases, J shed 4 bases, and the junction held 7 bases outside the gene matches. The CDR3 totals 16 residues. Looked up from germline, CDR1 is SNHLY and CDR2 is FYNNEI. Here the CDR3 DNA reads TGTGCCAGCAGGGCAGGGACTAGCGGGGAAGCAGATACGCAGTATTTT. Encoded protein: CASRAGTSGEADTQYF.

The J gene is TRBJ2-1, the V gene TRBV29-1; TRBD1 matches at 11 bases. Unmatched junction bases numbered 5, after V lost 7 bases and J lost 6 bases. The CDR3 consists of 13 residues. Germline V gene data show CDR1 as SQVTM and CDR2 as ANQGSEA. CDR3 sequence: CSATGTGGNEQFF. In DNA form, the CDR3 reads TGCAGCGCAACCGGGACAGGGGGCAATGAGCAGTTCTTC.

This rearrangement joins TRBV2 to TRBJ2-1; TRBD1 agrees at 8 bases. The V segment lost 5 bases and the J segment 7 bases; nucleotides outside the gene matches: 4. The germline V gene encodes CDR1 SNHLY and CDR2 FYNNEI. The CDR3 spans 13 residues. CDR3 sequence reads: CASSIRQGNEQFF. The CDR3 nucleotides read TGTGCCAGCAGTATTAGACAGGGGAATGAGCAGTTCTTC.

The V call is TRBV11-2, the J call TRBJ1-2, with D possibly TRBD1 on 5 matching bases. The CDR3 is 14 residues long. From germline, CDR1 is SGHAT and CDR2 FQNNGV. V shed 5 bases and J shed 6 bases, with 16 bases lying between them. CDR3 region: CASSPHWGGDGYTF. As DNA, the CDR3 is TGTGCCAGCAGCCCCCACTGGGGGGGGGATGGCTACACCTTC.

CDR3 nucleotide sequence: TGTGCCAGCAGTTTAGGGACTAGCGGGGGGGCCTGGGCCAAAAACATTCAGTACTTC. Translated, it gives CASSLGTSGGAWAKNIQYF. The J gene is TRBJ2-4, the V gene TRBV27; 16 nucleotides match TRBD2. The CDR3 sequence is 19 residues long. Per the germline V gene, CDR1 is MNHEY and CDR2 is SMNVEV (reference sequence). V shed 2 bases and J 1 base; nucleotides not matched to a gene: 5.

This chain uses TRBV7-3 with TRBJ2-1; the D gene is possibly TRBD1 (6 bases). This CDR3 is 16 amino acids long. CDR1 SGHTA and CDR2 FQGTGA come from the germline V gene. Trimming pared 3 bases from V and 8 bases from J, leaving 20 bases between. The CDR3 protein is CASSLRSDSSLDEQFF. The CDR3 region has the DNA TGTGCCAGCAGCTTGCGATCGGACAGCAGTCTCGATGAGCAGTTCTTC.

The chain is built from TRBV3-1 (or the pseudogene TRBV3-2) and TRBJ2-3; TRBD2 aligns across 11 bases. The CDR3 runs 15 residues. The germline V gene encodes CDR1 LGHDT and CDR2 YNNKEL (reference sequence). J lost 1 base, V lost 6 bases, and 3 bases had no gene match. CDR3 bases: TGTGCCAGCAGGACGACTAGCGGGGGCACAGATACGCAGTATTTT. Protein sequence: CASRTTSGGTDTQYF.

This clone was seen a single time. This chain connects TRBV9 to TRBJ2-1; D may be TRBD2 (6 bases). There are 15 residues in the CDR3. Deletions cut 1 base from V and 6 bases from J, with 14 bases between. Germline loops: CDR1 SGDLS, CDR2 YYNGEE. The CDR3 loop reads CASSVYSGVRNEQFF. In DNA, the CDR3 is TGTGCCAGCAGCGTATATAGCGGAGTTCGCAATGAGCAGTTCTTC.

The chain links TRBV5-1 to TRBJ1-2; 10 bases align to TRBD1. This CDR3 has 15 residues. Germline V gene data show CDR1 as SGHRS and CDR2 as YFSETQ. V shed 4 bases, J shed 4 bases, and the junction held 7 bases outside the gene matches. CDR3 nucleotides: TGCGCCAGCAGCACCTCGGACAGGGGGATCTATGGCTACACCTTC. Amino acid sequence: CASSTSDRGIYGYTF.

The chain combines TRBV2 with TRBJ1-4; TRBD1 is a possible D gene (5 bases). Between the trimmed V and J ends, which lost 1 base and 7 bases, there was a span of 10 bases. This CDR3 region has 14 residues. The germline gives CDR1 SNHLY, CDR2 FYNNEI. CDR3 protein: CASSEGHRGEKLFF. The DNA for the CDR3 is TGTGCCAGCAGTGAAGGACATAGGGGTGAAAAACTGTTTTTT.

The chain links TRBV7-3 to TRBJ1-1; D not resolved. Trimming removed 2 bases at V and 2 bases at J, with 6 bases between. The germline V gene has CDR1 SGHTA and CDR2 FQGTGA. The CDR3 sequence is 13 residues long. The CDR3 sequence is CASSLGRNTEAFF. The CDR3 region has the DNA TGTGCCAGCAGCTTAGGCAGAAACACTGAAGCTTTCTTT.

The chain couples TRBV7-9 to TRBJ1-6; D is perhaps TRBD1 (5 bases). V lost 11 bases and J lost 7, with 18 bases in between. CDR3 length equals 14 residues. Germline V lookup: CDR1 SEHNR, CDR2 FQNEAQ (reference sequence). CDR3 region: CAPPWRGGNSPLHF. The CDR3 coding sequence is TGTGCCCCCCCTTGGAGGGGCGGAAATTCACCCCTCCACTTT.

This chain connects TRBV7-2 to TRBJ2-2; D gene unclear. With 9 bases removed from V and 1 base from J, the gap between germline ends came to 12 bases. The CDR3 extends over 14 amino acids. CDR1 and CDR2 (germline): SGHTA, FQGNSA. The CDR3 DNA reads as TGTGCCAGTCTGGCGGTGATGAACACCGGGGAGCTGTTTTTT. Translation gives CASLAVMNTGELFF.

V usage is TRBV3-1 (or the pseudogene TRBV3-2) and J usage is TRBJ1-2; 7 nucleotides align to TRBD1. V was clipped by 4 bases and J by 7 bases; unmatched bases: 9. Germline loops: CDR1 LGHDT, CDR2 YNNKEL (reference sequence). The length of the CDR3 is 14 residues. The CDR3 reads CASSPIGQDLGYTF. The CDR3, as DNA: TGTGCCAGCAGCCCGATTGGACAGGATCTTGGCTACACCTTC.

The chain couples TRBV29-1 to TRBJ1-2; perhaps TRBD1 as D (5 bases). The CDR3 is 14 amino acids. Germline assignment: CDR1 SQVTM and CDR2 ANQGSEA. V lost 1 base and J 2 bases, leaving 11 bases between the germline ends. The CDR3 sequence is CSVEVPAGNYGYTF. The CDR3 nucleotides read TGCAGCGTTGAAGTCCCCGCAGGGAACTATGGCTACACCTTC.

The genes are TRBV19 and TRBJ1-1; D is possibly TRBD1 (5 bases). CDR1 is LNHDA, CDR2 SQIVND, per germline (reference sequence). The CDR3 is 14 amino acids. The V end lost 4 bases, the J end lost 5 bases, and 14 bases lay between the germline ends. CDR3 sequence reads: CASSNQGGGTEAFF. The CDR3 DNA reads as TGTGCCAGTAGTAACCAGGGTGGAGGGACTGAAGCTTTCTTT.

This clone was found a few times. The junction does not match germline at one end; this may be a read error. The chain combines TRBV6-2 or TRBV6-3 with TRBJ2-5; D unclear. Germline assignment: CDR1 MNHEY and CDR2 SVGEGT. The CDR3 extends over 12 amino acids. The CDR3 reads CASSSSDLNFDF. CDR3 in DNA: TGTGCCAGCAGTTCCTCCGACTTAAACTTCGACTTC.

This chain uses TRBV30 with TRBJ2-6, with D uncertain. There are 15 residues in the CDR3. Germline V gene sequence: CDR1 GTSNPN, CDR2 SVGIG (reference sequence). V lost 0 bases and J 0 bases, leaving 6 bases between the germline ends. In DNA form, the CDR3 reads TGTGCCTGGAGTGTTGACTTCTCTGGGGCCAACGTCCTGACTTTC. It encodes CAWSVDFSGANVLTF.

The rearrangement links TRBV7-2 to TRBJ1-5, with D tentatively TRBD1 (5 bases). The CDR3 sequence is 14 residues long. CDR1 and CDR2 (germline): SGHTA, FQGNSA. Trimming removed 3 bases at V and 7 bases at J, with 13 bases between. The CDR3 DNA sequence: TGTGCCAGCAGCTTTGGGTGGGGCGAGCAGCCCCAGCATTTT. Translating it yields CASSFGWGEQPQHF.

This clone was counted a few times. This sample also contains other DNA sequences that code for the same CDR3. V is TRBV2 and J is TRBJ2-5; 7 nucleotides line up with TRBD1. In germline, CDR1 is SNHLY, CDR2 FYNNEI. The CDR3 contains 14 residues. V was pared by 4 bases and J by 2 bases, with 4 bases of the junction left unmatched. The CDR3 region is CASSGRQGQETQYF. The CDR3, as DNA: TGTGCCAGCAGTGGACGACAGGGTCAAGAGACCCAGTACTTC.